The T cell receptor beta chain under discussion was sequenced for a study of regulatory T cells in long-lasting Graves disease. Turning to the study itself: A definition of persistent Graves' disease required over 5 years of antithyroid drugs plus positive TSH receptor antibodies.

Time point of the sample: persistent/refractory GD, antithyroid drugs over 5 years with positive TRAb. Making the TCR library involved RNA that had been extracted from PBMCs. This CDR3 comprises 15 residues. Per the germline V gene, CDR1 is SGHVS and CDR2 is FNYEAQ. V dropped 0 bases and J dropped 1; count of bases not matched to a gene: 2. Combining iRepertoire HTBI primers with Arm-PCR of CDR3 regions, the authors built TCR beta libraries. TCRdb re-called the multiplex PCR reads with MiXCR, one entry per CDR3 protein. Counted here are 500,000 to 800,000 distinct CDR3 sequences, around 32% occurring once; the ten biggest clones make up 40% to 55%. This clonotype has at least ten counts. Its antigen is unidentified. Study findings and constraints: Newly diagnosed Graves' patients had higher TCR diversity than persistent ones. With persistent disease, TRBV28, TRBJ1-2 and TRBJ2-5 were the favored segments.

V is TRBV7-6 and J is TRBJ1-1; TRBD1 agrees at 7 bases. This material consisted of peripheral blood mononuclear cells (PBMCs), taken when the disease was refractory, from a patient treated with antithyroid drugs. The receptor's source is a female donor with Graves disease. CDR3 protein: CASSLARQGNTEAFF. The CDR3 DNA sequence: TGTGCCAGCAGCTTAGCTAGACAGGGGAACACTGAAGCTTTCTTT.